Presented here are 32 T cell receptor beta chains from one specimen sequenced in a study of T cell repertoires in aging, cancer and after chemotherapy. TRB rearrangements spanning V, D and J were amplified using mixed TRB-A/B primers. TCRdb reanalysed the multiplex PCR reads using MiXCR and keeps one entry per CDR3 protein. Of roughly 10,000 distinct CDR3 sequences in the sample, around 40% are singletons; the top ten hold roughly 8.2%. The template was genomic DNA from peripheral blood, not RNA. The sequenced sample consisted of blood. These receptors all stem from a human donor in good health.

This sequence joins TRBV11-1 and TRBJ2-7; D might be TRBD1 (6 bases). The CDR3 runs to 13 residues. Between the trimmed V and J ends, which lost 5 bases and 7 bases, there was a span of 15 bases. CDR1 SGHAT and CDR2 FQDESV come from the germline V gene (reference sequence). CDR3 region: CASSHRQVLEQYF. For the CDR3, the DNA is TGTGCCAGCAGCCACCGACAGGTCCTAGAGCAGTACTTC.

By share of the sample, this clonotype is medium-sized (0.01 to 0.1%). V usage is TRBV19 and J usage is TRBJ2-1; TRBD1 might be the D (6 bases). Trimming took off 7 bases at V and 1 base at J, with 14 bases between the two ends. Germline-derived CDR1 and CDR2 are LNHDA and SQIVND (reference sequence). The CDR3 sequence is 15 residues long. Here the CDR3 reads CASTKGGSSYNEQFF. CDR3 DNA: TGTGCCAGTACCAAAGGGGGATCTTCCTACAATGAGCAGTTCTTC.

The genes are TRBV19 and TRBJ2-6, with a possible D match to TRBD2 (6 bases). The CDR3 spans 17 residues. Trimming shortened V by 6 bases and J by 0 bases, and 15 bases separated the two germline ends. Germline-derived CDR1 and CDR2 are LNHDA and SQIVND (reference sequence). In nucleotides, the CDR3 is TGTGCCAGTAGGGTTGGGGGAGGAATCTCTGGGGCCAACGTCCTGACTTTC. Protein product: CASRVGGGISGANVLTF.

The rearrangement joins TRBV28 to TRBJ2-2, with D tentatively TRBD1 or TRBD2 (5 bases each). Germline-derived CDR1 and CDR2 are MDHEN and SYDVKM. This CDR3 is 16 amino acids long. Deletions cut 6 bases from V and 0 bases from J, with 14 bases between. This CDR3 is CASRGWGSANTGELFF. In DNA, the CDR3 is TGTGCCAGCAGGGGATGGGGGAGCGCGAACACCGGGGAGCTGTTTTTT. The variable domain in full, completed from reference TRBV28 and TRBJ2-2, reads DVKVTQSSRYLVKRTGEKVFLECVQDMDHENMFWYRQDPGLGLRLIYFSYDVKMKEKGDIPEGYSVSREKKERFSLILESASTNQTSMYLCASRGWGSANTGELFFGEGSRLTVL.

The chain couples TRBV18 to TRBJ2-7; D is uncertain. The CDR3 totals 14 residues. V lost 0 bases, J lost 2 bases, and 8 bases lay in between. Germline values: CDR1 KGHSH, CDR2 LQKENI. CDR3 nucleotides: TGTGCCAGCTCACCACCGAGTGTGACCTACGAGCAGTACTTC. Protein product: CASSPPSVTYEQYF.

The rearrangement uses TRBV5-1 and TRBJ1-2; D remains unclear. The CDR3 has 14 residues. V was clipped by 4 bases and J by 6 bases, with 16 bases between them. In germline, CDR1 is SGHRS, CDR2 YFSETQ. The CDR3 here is CASSLEGGLHGYTF. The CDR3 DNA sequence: TGCGCCAGCAGCCTGGAGGGAGGGCTGCATGGCTACACCTTC.

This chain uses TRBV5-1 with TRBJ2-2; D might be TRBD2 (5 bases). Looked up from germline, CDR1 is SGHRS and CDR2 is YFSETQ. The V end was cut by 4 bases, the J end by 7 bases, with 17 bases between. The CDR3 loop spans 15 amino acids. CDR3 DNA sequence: TGCGCCAGCAGCCCCGGACTCCTATCGGGCGGGGAGCTGTTTTTT. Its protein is CASSPGLLSGGELFF.

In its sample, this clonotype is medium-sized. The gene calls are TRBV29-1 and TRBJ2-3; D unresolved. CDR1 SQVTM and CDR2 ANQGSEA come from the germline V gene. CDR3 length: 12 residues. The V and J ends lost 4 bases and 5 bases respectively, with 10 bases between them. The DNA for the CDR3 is TGCAGCGTTGGCACACCGGGAGATACGCAGTATTTT. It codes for CSVGTPGDTQYF.

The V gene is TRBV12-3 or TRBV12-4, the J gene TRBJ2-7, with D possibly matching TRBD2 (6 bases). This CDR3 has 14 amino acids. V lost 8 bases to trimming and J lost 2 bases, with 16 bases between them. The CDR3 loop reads CASGSTEGTYEQYF. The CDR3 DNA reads TGTGCCAGCGGTTCAACGGAGGGCACCTACGAGCAGTACTTC.

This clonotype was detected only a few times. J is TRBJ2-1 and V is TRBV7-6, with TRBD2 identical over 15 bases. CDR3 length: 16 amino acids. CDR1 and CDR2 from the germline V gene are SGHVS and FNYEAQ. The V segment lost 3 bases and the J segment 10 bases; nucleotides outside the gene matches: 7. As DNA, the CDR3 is TGTGCCAGCAGCTTCGGACTAGCGGGAGGGCCGGGCGAGCAGTTCTTC. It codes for CASSFGLAGGPGEQFF.

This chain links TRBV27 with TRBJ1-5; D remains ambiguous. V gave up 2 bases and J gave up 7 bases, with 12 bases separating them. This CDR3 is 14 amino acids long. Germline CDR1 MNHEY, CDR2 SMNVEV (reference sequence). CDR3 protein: CASSLIGVGQPQHF. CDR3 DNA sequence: TGTGCCAGCAGTTTAATCGGGGTAGGGCAGCCCCAGCATTTT.

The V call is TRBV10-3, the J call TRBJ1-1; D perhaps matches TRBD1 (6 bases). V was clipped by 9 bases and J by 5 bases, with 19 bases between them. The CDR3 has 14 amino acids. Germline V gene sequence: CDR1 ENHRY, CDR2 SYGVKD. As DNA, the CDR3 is TGTGCCATACAAGACCCAGGAGGGACAACTGAAGCTTTCTTT. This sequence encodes CAIQDPGGTTEAFF.

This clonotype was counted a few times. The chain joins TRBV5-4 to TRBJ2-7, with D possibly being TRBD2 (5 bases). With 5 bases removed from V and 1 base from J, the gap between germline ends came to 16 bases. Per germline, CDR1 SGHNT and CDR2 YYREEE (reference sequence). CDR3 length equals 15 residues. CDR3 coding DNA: TGTGCCAGCAGTCATCCAGCAGGCGGGTCCTACGAGCAGTACTTC. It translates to CASSHPAGGSYEQYF.

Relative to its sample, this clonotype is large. For the CDR3, the DNA is TGTGCCACTTCCGGGACAGGGGATGTAGAGACCCAGTACTTC. As protein: CATSGTGDVETQYF. J is TRBJ2-5 and V is TRBV19; 10 bases line up with TRBD1. The CDR3 length is 14 residues. The junction had 9 bases not matched to a gene; V was cut back by 10 bases and J by 4 bases. Germline lookup yields CDR1 LNHDA and CDR2 SQIVND (reference sequence).

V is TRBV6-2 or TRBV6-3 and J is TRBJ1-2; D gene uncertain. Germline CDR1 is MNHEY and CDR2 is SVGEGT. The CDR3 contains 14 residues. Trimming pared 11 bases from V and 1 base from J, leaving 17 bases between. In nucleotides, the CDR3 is TGTGCCGTCTCTCGGGGAGGCCGTAACTATGGCTACACCTTC. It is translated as CAVSRGGRNYGYTF.

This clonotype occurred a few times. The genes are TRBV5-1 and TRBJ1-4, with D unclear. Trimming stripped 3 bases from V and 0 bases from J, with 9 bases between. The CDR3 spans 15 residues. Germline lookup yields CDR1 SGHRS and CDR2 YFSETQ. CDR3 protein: CASSSGRTTNEKLFF. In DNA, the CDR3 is TGCGCCAGCAGCTCCGGGAGGACAACTAATGAAAAACTGTTTTTT.

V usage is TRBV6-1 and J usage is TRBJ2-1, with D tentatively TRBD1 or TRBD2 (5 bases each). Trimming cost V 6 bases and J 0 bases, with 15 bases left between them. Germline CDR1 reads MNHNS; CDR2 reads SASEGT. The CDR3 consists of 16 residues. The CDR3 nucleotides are TGTGCCAGCAGGGGGCAAAGCGGTAGCTCCTACAATGAGCAGTTCTTC. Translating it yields CASRGQSGSSYNEQFF.

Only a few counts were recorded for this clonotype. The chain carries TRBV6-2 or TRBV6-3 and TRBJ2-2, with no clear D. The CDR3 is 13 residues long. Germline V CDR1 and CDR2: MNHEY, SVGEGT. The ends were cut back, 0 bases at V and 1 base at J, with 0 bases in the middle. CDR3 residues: CASSYSNTGELFF. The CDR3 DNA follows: TGTGCCAGCAGTTACTCGAACACCGGGGAGCTGTTTTTT.

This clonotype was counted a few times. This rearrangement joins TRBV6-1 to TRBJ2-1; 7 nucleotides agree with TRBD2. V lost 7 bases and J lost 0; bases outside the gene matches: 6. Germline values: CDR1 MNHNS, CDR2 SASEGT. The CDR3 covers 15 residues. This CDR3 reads CASKRGGSSYNEQFF. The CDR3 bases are TGTGCCAGCAAACGTGGCGGGAGCTCCTACAATGAGCAGTTCTTC.

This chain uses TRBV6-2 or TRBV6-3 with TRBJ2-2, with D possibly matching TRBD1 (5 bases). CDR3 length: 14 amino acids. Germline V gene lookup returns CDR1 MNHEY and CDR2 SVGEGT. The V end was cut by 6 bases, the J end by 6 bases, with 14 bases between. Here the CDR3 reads CASSYRQEAGELFF. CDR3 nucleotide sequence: TGTGCCAGCAGCTACAGGCAAGAGGCCGGGGAGCTGTTTTTT.

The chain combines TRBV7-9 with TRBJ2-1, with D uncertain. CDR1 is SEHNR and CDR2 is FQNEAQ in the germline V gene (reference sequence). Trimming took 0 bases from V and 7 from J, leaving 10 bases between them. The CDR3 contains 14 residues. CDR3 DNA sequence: TGTGCCAGCAGCTTAGCGCAGAAGGGTAATGAGCAGTTCTTC. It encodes CASSLAQKGNEQFF.

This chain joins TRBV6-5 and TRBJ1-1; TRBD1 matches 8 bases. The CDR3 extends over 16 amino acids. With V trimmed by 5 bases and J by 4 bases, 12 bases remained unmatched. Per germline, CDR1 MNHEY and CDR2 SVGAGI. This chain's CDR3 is CASSVLRRQGITEAFF. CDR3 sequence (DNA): TGTGCCAGCAGTGTCCTCCGGCGACAGGGGATCACTGAAGCTTTCTTT.

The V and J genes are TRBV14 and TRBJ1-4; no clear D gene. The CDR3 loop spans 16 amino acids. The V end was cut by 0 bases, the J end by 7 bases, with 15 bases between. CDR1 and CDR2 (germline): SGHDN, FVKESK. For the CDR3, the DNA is TGTGCCAGCAGCCAAGATAGGTGGCCGGCAGGTGAAAAACTGTTTTTT. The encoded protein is CASSQDRWPAGEKLFF.

Here the CDR3 reads CASSEAGEGELFF. The DNA of the CDR3 is TGTGCCAGCAGCGAGGCGGGGGAAGGGGAGCTGTTTTTT. The J gene is TRBJ2-2, the V gene TRBV6-5, with 7 bases lining up with TRBD2. The CDR3 length is 13 residues. The trim removed 6 bases at V and 8 bases at J, leaving 6 bases unmatched. Germline CDR1 and CDR2: MNHEY and SVGAGI.

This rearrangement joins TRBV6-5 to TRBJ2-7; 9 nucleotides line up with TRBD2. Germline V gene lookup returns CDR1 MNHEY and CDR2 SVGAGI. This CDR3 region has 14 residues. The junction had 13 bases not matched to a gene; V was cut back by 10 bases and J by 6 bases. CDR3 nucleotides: TGTGCCACCTATACCGGGACTAGCTTCTCCGAGCAGTACTTC. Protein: CATYTGTSFSEQYF.

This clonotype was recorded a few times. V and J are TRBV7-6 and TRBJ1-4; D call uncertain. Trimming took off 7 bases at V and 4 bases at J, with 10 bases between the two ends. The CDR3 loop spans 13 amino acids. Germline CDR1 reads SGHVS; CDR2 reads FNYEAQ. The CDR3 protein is CASKDGNNEKLFF. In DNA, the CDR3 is TGTGCCAGCAAGGACGGGAATAATGAAAAACTGTTTTTT.

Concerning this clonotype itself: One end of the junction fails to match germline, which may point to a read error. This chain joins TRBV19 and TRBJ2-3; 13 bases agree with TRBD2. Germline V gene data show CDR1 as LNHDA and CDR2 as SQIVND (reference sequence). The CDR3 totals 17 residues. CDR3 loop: CAISVRLAGGLLDTQYF. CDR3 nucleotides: TGTGCCATTAGTGTCAGACTAGCGGGAGGCCTATTGGATACGCAGTATTTT.

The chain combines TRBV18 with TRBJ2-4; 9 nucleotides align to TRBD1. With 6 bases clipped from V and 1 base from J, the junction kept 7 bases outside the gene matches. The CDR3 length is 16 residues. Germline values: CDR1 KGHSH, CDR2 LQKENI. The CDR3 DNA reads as TGTGCCAGCTCCGAGGTACAGGGGGCGGCCAAAAACATTCAGTACTTC. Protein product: CASSEVQGAAKNIQYF. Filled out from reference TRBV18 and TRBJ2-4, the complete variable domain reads NAGVMQNPRHLVRRRGQEARLRCSPMKGHSHVYWYRQLPEEGLKFMVYLQKENIIDESGMPKERFSAEFPKEGPSILRIQQVVRGDSAAYFCASSEVQGAAKNIQYFGAGTRLSVL.

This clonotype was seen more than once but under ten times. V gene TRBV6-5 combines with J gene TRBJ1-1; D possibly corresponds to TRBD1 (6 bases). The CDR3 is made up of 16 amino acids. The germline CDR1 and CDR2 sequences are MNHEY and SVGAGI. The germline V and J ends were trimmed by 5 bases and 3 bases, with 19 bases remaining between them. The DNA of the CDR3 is TGTGCCAGCAGTCCTACCACAGGGTGGGGGGACACTGAAGCTTTCTTT. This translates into CASSPTTGWGDTEAFF.

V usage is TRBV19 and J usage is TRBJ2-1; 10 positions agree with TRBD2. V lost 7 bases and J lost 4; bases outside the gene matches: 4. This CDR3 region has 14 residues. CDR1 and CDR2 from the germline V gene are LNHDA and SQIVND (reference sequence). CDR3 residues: CASMQREGYNEQFF. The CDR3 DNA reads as TGTGCCAGTATGCAGCGGGAGGGTTACAATGAGCAGTTCTTC.

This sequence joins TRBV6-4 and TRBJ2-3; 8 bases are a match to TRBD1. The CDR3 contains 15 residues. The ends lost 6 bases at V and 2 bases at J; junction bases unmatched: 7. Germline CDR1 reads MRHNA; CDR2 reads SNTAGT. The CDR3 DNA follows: TGTGCCAGCAGCCCGGGACAGGATGACACAGATACGCAGTATTTT. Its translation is CASSPGQDDTDTQYF.

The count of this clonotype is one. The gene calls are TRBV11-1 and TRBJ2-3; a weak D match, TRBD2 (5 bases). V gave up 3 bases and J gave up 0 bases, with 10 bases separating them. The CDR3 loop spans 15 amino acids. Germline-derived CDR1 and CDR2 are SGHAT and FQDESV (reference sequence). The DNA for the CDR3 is TGTGCCAGCAGCTTCGAGGGTAGCAGCACAGATACGCAGTATTTT. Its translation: CASSFEGSSTDTQYF.